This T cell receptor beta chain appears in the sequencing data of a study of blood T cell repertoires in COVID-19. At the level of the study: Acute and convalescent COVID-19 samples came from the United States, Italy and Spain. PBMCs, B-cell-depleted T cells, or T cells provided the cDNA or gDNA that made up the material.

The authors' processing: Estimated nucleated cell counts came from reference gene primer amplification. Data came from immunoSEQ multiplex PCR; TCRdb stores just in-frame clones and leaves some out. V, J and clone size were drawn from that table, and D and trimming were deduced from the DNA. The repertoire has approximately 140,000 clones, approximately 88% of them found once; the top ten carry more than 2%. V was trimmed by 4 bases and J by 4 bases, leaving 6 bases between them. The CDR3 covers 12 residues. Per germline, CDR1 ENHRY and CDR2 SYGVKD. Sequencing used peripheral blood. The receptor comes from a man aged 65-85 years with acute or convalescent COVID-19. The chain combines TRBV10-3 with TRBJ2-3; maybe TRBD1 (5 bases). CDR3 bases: TGTGCCATCAGTGTGGGGCCAGATACGCAGTATTTT. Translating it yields CAISVGPDTQYF.